This TCR beta chain was captured by sequencing in a study of T cell responses to AZD1222 COVID-19 vaccine. In regard to this clone: Antigen unknown.

The study's findings and limits: There were repertoire samples only from the period after the peak T cell response.

Using immunoSEQ multiplex PCR, the repertoire was profiled, and TCRdb retains in-frame clones only, with some absent. The data show about 140,000 clones, with 90% to 95% seen just once and roughly 4% held by the top ten. The source is an adult who received the AZD1222 COVID-19 vaccine. The sample consisted of peripheral blood, taken 28 days after the second AZD1222 dose.

This CDR3 reads CASSQAHLQQSPLHF. In nucleotides, the CDR3 is TGTGCCAGCAGCCAAGCGCACCTTCAGCAGTCACCCCTCCACTTT. This chain connects TRBV4-2 to TRBJ1-6; D not certain. CDR1 LGHNA and CDR2 YNFKEQ come from the germline V gene. V lost 1 base, J lost 10 bases, and 14 bases lay in between. This CDR3 is built from 15 residues.